This T cell receptor (beta chain) was identified during a study of cytotoxic CD8 clonotypes in ibrutinib-treated CLL. Assay: immunoSEQ multiplex PCR; the TCRdb copy retains only in-frame clones and omits some. The data hold around 92,000 clones, with approximately 77% observed a single time. Study-wide results and limits: With treatment, public clonotypes, which were uncommon, either contracted or remained stable.

Comments on this clone: Its matching antigen is unknown.

With 2 bases clipped from V and 7 bases from J, the junction kept 1 base outside the gene matches. The V gene's germline CDR1 is SGHTA and CDR2 FQGTGA. The CDR3 is 13 amino acids. The source was PBMCs, collected after 24 months of ibrutinib treatment. The TCR originated in a human donor with chronic lymphocytic leukemia. The rearrangement joins TRBV7-3 to TRBJ1-5; 8 bases agree with TRBD1. The CDR3 sequence: CASSLDRGQPQHF. The CDR3 DNA reads TGTGCCAGCAGCTTAGACAGGGGACAGCCCCAGCATTTT.